This T cell receptor beta chain was documented in a study of OX40 agonist ivuxolimab in advanced cancers. Turning to this clone: The junction and the germline gene differ at one end; a read error may be behind it.

Exclusion of a patient followed from autoimmune disease history or systemic immunosuppression. The repertoire was sequenced with immunoSEQ multiplex PCR; TCRdb's copy has only in-frame clones and lacks some. This sample carries tens of thousands of clones, around 90% of them seen once, and the ten largest clones take approximately 5.4%. Germline-derived CDR1 and CDR2 are SGHTA and FQGNSA. The CDR3 sequence is 14 residues long. The sample consisted of CD4+ or CD8+ T cells sorted from blood, taken in a trial of the OX40 agonist ivuxolimab. The gene calls are TRBV7-2 and TRBJ2-5; perhaps TRBD1 as D (6 bases). The receptor was isolated from an adult with an advanced solid tumor such as melanoma, head and neck, liver or kidney cancer. The DNA for the CDR3 is TGTGCCAGCAGCTTAGAAGGAGCCATAAGGGGGTCGGACTTC. Its protein product is CASSLEGAIRGSDF.